The entry below gives a single TCR beta chain sequence along with its context. Its antigen is not identified. Naive CD8 cells comprised CD45RO-negative, CCR7-positively selected cells, excluding terminally differentiated effector memory CD45RA+ cells. This sample is drawn from a study of shared clonotypes between healthy human individuals. The study's findings and limits: An effect of sequencing depth on clonotype sharing among donors was expected. In having few donors, the study represented limited genetic and exposure-history diversity. Several donors shared 4.5% to 6.5% of their naive CD4 clonotypes.

The germline V gene encodes CDR1 MGHRA and CDR2 YSYEKL. The J segment lost 4 bases and the V segment lost 1 base, leaving 10 bases of the junction unmatched. The CDR3 has 17 residues. Sequenced by immunoSEQ multiplex PCR; TCRdb stores in-frame clones only, minus some. This table holds about 2 million clones, approximately 94% found once. This sequence originates from a man between 18 and 35 years old in good health. Sequencing input: naive CD8+ T cells sorted from blood. The chain recombines TRBV4-1 with TRBJ1-2; 9 bases align to TRBD1. CDR3 protein: CASSQVFPTGGFYGYTF. CDR3 bases: TGCGCCAGCAGCCAAGTCTTCCCGACAGGGGGTTTCTATGGCTACACCTTC.